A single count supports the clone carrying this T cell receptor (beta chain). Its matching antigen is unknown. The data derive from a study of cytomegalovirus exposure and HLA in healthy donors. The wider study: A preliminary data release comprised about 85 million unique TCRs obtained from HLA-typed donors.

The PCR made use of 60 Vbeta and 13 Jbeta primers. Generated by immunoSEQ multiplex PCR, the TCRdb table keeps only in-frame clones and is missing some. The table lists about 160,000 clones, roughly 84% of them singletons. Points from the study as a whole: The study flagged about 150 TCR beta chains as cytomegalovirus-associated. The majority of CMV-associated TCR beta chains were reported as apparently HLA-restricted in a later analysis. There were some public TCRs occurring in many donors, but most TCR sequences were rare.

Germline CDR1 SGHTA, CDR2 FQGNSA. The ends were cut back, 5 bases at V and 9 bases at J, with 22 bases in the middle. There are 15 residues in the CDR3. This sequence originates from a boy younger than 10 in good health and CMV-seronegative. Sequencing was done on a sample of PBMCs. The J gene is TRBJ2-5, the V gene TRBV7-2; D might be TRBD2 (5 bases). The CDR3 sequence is CASSGGSTQRGAQYF. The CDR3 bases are TGTGCCAGCAGCGGAGGCTCCACCCAGCGTGGGGCCCAGTACTTC.